This T cell receptor (beta chain) is drawn from a study of identical twins. Germline CDR1 and CDR2: SGHNT and YYREEE (reference sequence). The CDR3 is 16 amino acids. V shed 0 bases and J shed 7 bases, with 17 bases lying between them. TCRdb independently ran MiXCR on the 5' RACE reads; one entry per CDR3 protein. The sample includes 700,000 to 950,000 distinct CDR3 sequences, 12% seen only once; the top ten take about 1.6%. These same data were also listed under a study on yellow fever vaccine responses in identical twins.

The chain recombines TRBV5-4 with TRBJ2-1; D is unclear. This sequence originates from a woman between 18 and 29 years old in good health. What was sequenced was PBMCs. The CDR3 is CASSLAGLRWDNEQFF. CDR3 bases: TGTGCCAGCAGCTTGGCCGGGTTAAGGTGGGATAATGAGCAGTTCTTC.